Described below is a single T cell receptor beta chain sequence and its context. The antigen it binds to is not known. No base quality information exists; no much larger clone differs at one position. Preparation of the library involved the immunoSEQ multiplex PCR assay. RNA was extracted from all samples and reverse transcribed into cDNA, which served as template for TCR sequencing. First-strand cDNA was synthesized using SuperScript III with a 2:1 mix of oligo-dT and random hexamers. A synthetic immune receptor repertoire was used to measure amplification bias, and any remaining bias was corrected computationally. On the authors' methods: Raw reads were preprocessed for error removal, and CDR3 was defined according to IMGT conventions as running from the conserved cysteine to phenylalanine. Clonality was calculated as 1 minus Shannon entropy normalized by log2 of the number of productive unique TCRs. CD4 or CD8 identity of scalp clones was inferred by cross-referencing scalp TCRbeta sequences with sorted blood CD4 and CD8 repertoires. This immuneACCESS table, as held by TCRdb, lists in-frame sequences with V and J called but not all clones. Of the missing ones, under half trace to an unresolved V gene in checked studies; the others have no known cause. The DNA was the basis for D and trimming; V, J and clone size are from that table. This sample has 90,000 or so clones in its table, and roughly 45% of those were observed once. Roughly a sixth of the sample rests with the top ten.

V gives up 0 bases and J gives up 4 bases, and the segment between their germline ends measures 19 bases. CDR1 and CDR2 (SGHDN, FVKESK) derive from the germline V gene. Its CDR3 holds 18 amino acids, cysteine through phenylalanine. Only the CDR3 DNA is retained, 54 bases long and in frame from the first base. The data derive from a study of CD8+ T cells in alopecia areata listed by TCRdb under 2018. General notes on the study: Treated patients were enrolled in an open-label pilot trial of oral tofacitinib, 5 to 10 mg twice daily, for moderate-to-severe alopecia areata. Patients received tofacitinib for 6 to 18 months and were then followed off drug for 6 months to check for delayed response and recurrence. The SALT score, which quantifies the percentage of affected scalp surface area, was used to measure disease severity in treated patients. In both human patients and the C3H/HeJ mouse model, the study applied high-throughput TCRbeta sequencing to look at T cell clonal expansion in alopecia areata. Scalp tissue and sorted CD4+ and CD8+ peripheral blood T cells from patchy and totalis/universalis alopecia areata patients and from healthy controls were covered by human TCRbeta sequencing. Patients on tofacitinib were biopsied at baseline and after 4 and 24 weeks of treatment, and several of the patients also had a later scalp biopsy. Scalp clonality was compared among normal scalp (n=4), patchy alopecia areata scalp (n=8), and alopecia totalis/universalis scalp (n=8). The RNA source kit depended on sample type: the PAXgene miRNA kit for fixed scalp, the miRNeasy kit for PBMCs, and the RNeasy kit for mouse skin. TCRbeta CDR3 regions were amplified by immunoSEQ multiplex PCR with 35 Vbeta forward and 13 Jbeta reverse primers.

The time point label here, explained by the study, means: around 22 weeks on oral tofacitinib. This sample's treatment or condition label indicates: oral pan-JAK inhibitor, 5-10 mg twice daily. From alopecia areata patients, peripheral blood was collected along with lesional scalp punch biopsies. PBMCs were isolated by density centrifugation and stained for CD3, CD4 and CD8, and CD4+ and CD8+ T cells were sorted on a FACSAria. Results and caveats for the whole study, not just this receptor: Because the treated cohort was small and had only one nonresponder, larger studies are needed to examine links between baseline CD8+ expansion and response. Tofacitinib significantly decreased scalp clonality and the number of expanded CD8+ clones among the top 100 scalp clones. Unlike mouse skin, where gammadelta T cells dominate, normal human skin contains resident alphabeta T cells that get sequenced too, which complicates analysis of the scalp TCR repertoire. Higher clonality and more expanded CD8+ clones were observed in lesional scalp than in normal scalp, particularly in alopecia totalis/universalis, a finding suggestive of antigenic drive. Shared TCR sequences between patients were less evident than in mice, which may be partly attributable to HLA diversity in the patient population. During tofacitinib treatment, many expanded lesional clones remained in scalp and blood, and this persistence may partly explain relapse after treatment is stopped.

The starting material was CD8+ T cells sorted from blood, obtained at week 24, from a patient treated with tofacitinib. The source is a human donor with alopecia areata. In this chain, TRBV14 is recombined with TRBJ2-1; D gene: possibly TRBD1, on 5 matching bases. The nucleotide sequence is given as TGTGCCAGCAGCCAAGAAGGCGTTGGGCCAGGGTTTTACAATGAGCAGTTCTTC. It translates as CASSQEGVGPGFYNEQFF.